The present T cell receptor beta chain was sequenced within a study of shared clonotypes between healthy human individuals. Replicate PCRs for sorted subsets used 200 to 250 ng DNA; this equaled about 30,000 T cell genomes. Per the authors' pipeline: ImmunoSEQ junction-only sequences lacked quality scores, so their filtering differed. Clones were read by immunoSEQ multiplex PCR, and TCRdb kept only the in-frame ones, dropping some. V, J and clone size reflect that table, while D and trimming were determined from the DNA. Found here are approximately 2,000,000 clones, 92% of them singletons; the top ten hold 0.3% to 0.4%. Trimming cost V 5 bases and J 8 bases; bases outside gene matches: 12. This CDR3 has 15 residues. CDR1 and CDR2 from the germline V gene are MNHEY and SMNVEV (reference sequence). All participating donors were Caucasian adults from Nashville, Tennessee.

J is TRBJ2-7 and V is TRBV27; 10 positions match TRBD1. Sequenced sample: naive CD4+ T cells from PBMCs. The sample's subset: CD45RA+ positively selected. The TCR originated in a man younger than 30 in good health. Some clones in this sample may be carry-over from other donors' samples. Here the CDR3 reads CASSLFGTGARQQYF. The CDR3 DNA sequence: TGTGCCAGCAGTCTGTTCGGGACAGGGGCCCGCCAGCAGTACTTC.